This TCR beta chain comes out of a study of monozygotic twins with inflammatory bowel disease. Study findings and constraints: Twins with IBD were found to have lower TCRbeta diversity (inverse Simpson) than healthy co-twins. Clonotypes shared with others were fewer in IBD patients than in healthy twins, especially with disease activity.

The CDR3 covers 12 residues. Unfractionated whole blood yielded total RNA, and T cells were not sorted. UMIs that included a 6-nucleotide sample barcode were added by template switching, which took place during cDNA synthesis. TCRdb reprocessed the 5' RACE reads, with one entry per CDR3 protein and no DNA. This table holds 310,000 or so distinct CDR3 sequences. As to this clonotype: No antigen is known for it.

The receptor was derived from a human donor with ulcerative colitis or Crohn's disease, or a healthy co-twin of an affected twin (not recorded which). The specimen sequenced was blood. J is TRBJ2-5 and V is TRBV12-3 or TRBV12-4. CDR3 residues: CASSSSQETQYF.